The subject of this entry is one T cell receptor (beta chain). In the source study's methods: For nucleated cells, counts were estimated from reference gene primer amplification. The repertoire was sequenced with immunoSEQ multiplex PCR; TCRdb's copy has only in-frame clones and lacks some. The V and J calls and clone size are taken from that table; D and trimming were inferred from the DNA. This sample has around 100,000 clones, with 70% to 90% found just once. This record belongs to a study of blood T cell repertoires in COVID-19. Study-level background: COVID-19 samples from acute and convalescent phases originated in the United States, Italy and Spain. PBMCs, B-cell-depleted T cells, or T cells were the source of the cDNA or gDNA that made up the material.

Looked up from germline, CDR1 is MDHEN and CDR2 is SYDVKM. The V end was cut by 10 bases, the J end by 5 bases, with 14 bases between. CDR3 length equals 13 residues. The gene calls are TRBV28 and TRBJ1-4; D is ambiguous. Sequencing was done on a sample of peripheral blood. This receptor was obtained from a man in his fifties or sixties with active or convalescent COVID-19. CDR3 region: CATRREPNEKLFF. The CDR3 DNA sequence: TGTGCCACCCGCCGAGAGCCAAATGAAAAACTGTTTTTT.